What follows is one TCR beta chain and its context. Its antigen remains unidentified. Germline-derived CDR1 and CDR2 are LNHDA and SQIVND (reference sequence). V lost 7 bases to trimming and J lost 5 bases, with 14 bases between them. The CDR3 covers 13 residues. These data are taken from a study of T cell responses to AZD1222 COVID-19 vaccine. General study results and limits: A rise in Spike-specific TCR breadth and depth followed two AZD1222 doses. Females made up more of the donors, who were largely white British, and clonal diversity may have come out too low.

Clones were read by immunoSEQ multiplex PCR, and TCRdb kept only the in-frame ones, dropping some. This sample carries about 200,000 clones, 93% of them seen once, and the ten largest clones take about 1%. The sequenced sample was peripheral blood, obtained 28 days after the second AZD1222 dose. This clonotype was sampled from an adult who received the AZD1222 COVID-19 vaccine. The V gene is TRBV19, the J gene TRBJ1-1; perhaps TRBD1 as D (5 bases). For the CDR3, the DNA is TGTGCCAGTAAAACGGACCCAGGGACTGAAGCTTTCTTT. Translation gives CASKTDPGTEAFF.